Listed here are 14 T cell receptor beta chains from one sample, sequenced in a study of tumor and adjacent non-tumor tissue in lung cancer. The template was RNA from unsorted bulk tissue. The library came from three nested PCR rounds adapted from ARM-PCR protocols. One entry per CDR3 protein, called by TCRdb with MiXCR from the multiplex PCR reads. The sample shows just over 200,000 distinct CDR3 sequences, approximately 74% of them seen only once. Sequenced sample: lung tumor tissue. The source is a man in his fifties or sixties with non-small cell lung cancer.

This chain uses TRBV4-1 with TRBJ2-5; TRBD2 is a possible D gene (5 bases). The CDR3 runs to 15 residues. The germline gives CDR1 MGHRA, CDR2 YSYEKL. Trimming removed 4 bases at V and 2 bases at J, with 14 bases between. The DNA of the CDR3 is TGCGCCAGCAGCCGACAAGCGGTTAAACAAGAGACCCAGTACTTC. Protein sequence: CASSRQAVKQETQYF.

Note on this clonotype: The junction and the germline gene differ at one end; a read error may be behind it. The V and J genes are TRBV20-1 and TRBJ2-7, with 7 bases identical to TRBD1. CDR3 size: 14 residues. The germline V gene has CDR1 DFQATT and CDR2 SNEGSKA (reference sequence). The DNA for the CDR3 is TGCAGTGCTAGGTTGGGACAGAAACTATACGTGCAGTACTTC. Protein product: CSARLGQKLYVQYF.

Regarding this clonotype: The CDR3 does not close with the conserved phenylalanine or tryptophan, likely indicating a read error. J is TRBJ2-7 and V is TRBV29-1; D call uncertain. Trimming left V 5 bases short and J 2 bases short, with 13 bases between. The CDR3 is 13 residues long. CDR1 and CDR2 (germline): SQVTM, ANQGSEA. The CDR3 coding sequence is TGCAGCGTTTATAATACCAGTACCTACGAGCAGTACTTA. Translated: CSVYNTSTYEQYL.

There are many counts of this clonotype. V and J are TRBV7-8 and TRBJ2-1, with D uncertain. CDR1 is SGHVS, CDR2 FQNEAQ, per germline. This CDR3 contains 15 residues. The V end lost 3 bases, the J end lost 2 bases, and 11 bases lay between the germline ends. CDR3 sequence (DNA): TGTGCCAGCAGCTTTACAGTGGTGGCCTACAATGAGCAGTTCTTC. Protein: CASSFTVVAYNEQFF.

The rearrangement joins TRBV6-6 to TRBJ2-6, with D maybe TRBD1 (6 bases). Trimming cost V 2 bases and J 0 bases, with 11 bases left between them. Germline CDR1 reads MNHNY; CDR2 reads SVGAGI (reference sequence). The CDR3 contains 17 residues. CDR3 sequence: CASSYPTGFSGANVLTF. The CDR3 region has the DNA TGTGCCAGCAGTTACCCGACAGGTTTCTCTGGGGCCAACGTCCTGACTTTC.

In the case of this clonotype: With a much larger clone just one base away, this may be a read error. V usage is TRBV20-1 and J usage is TRBJ1-1; D gene unclear. V lost 2 bases and J lost 4, with 17 bases in between. This CDR3 has 15 residues. From germline, CDR1 is DFQATT and CDR2 SNEGSKA (reference sequence). The chain's CDR3 is CSARNRKVSSTEAFF. CDR3 nucleotide sequence: TGCAGTGCTAGAAATCGGAAGGTATCATCCACTGAAGCTTTCTTT.

Worth noting for this clonotype: A junction boundary mismatches the germline segment, possibly from a read error. The gene calls are TRBV6-2 or TRBV6-3 and TRBJ1-1, with D unclear. CDR1 is MNHEY and CDR2 is SVGEGT in the germline V gene. The CDR3 is 15 amino acids. The CDR3 DNA follows: TGTGCCAGCAGTGAAAATCAGGCCGGGAAGACTGAAGTTTTCTTT. Translation: CASSENQAGKTEVFF.

About this clonotype: Since a much larger clone is just one base distant, this may be a read error. The chain joins TRBV4-1 to TRBJ2-7; tentative D call: TRBD1 (5 bases). In germline, CDR1 is MGHRA, CDR2 YSYEKL. This CDR3 contains 15 residues. This CDR3 reads CASSQDRTPVHEHYF. The DNA of the CDR3 is TGCGCCAGCAGCCAAGACAGGACACCGGTCCACGAGCATTACTTC.

This clonotype was picked up one time. A single base separates this from a much larger clone, so it may be a read error. The rearrangement uses TRBV13 and TRBJ1-1; D is undetermined. Germline values: CDR1 PRHDT, CDR2 FYEKMQ (reference sequence). The CDR3 has 14 amino acids. Trimming pared 5 bases from V and 6 bases from J, leaving 16 bases between. This CDR3 is CASSPRTARAEAFF. The CDR3 DNA reads TGTGCCAGCAGCCCCCGGACCGCTCGCGCTGAAGCTTTCTTT.

Regarding this clonotype: Just one base apart from a much larger clone, this may be a read error. The missing conserved phenylalanine or tryptophan at the end of this CDR3 makes a read error likely. This chain joins TRBV29-1 and TRBJ1-2; a possible D gene is TRBD1 (5 bases). Germline V CDR1 and CDR2: SQVTM, ANQGSEA. The germline V and J ends were trimmed by 7 bases and 5 bases, with 11 bases remaining between them. The CDR3 extends over 11 amino acids. The CDR3 coding sequence is TGCAGCGGGAATCAGGGTTATGGCTACACCTAC. Its translation is CSGNQGYGYTY.

Points on this clonotype: Mismatch with germline at one junction end may stem from a read error. V gene TRBV20-1 combines with J gene TRBJ1-6, with D possibly TRBD1 on 6 matching bases. Germline lookup yields CDR1 DFQATT and CDR2 SNEGSKA (reference sequence). The CDR3 sequence is 18 residues long. CDR3 DNA: TGCTGTGCTAGACCACGGGTTGGGACACCTAAAATTAATCCACCCCTCCACTTT. This codes for CCARPRVGTPKINPPLHF.

About this clonotype itself: Its ends do not fully match the called genes, so a read error is possible. The rearrangement joins TRBV6-1 to TRBJ2-7; D ambiguous. This CDR3 is built from 13 residues. Germline CDR1 MNHNS, CDR2 SASEGT. CDR3 region: CANSDMVLGEQYF. Here the CDR3 DNA reads TGTGCCAACAGTGATATGGTGCTGGGGGAGCAGTACTTC.

As for this clonotype: A read error may explain this, as a much larger clone is one base away. The chain carries TRBV20-1 and TRBJ2-1; 11 nucleotides align to TRBD2. Unmatched junction bases numbered 14, after V lost 7 bases and J lost 12 bases. Per the germline V gene, CDR1 is DFQATT and CDR2 is SNEGSKA (reference sequence). The CDR3 runs to 14 residues. CDR3 loop: CSVIPGLAEGGQFF. DNA for the CDR3: TGCAGTGTAATACCGGGACTAGCGGAAGGAGGGCAGTTCTTC.

With respect to this clonotype: This may be a read error: a much more frequent sequence differs by one nucleotide. V and J are TRBV12-3 or TRBV12-4 and TRBJ2-7, with D perhaps TRBD1 or TRBD2 (5 bases each). Trimming removed 4 bases at V and 1 base at J, with 14 bases between. The CDR3 is made up of 15 amino acids. CDR3 region: CASSSGRIVSYEQYF. For the CDR3, the DNA is TGTGCCAGCAGTTCGGGGCGAATAGTGTCCTACGAGCAGTACTTC.